This T cell receptor (beta chain) comes out of a study of blood T cell repertoires in COVID-19. Losses at the gene ends were 6 bases for V and 2 bases for J; bases not matched to a gene: 4. CDR1 is SNHLY and CDR2 is FYNNEI in the germline V gene. This CDR3 spans 15 amino acids. Study processing details: How many nucleated cells were present was estimated from reference gene primer amplification. Clones were sequenced by immunoSEQ multiplex PCR, and TCRdb holds only the in-frame ones, with some missing. The V and J calls and clone size were taken over from that table, and D and trimming were inferred from the DNA. The table lists about 190,000 clones, 88% of them singletons.

Sequencing input: peripheral blood. The chain has TRBV2 and TRBJ2-2; the match to TRBD1 covers 9 bases. This clonotype was obtained from a man aged 25 to 45 with acute or convalescent COVID-19. As DNA, the CDR3 is TGTGCCAGCAGAGCGGGACAGGGTAACACCGGGGAGCTGTTTTTT. Its protein product is CASRAGQGNTGELFF.